One sample yielded the 27 T cell receptor beta chains listed below, sequenced in a study of beta chain features in type 1 diabetes. The investigators reverse transcribed all of the isolated RNA, so they sequenced expressed TCRB transcripts. TCRdb's copy holds only in-frame clones and misses some; the assay was immunoSEQ multiplex PCR. The sample includes some 410,000 clones, over 11% of them seen just once. Sequenced input: naive CD4+ T cells from blood. These receptors originate from a man aged 30 to 45 in good health.

This rearrangement joins TRBV2 to TRBJ2-7, with 8 bases identical to TRBD1. The J segment lost 3 bases and the V segment lost 10 bases, leaving 8 bases of the junction unmatched. The CDR3 is made up of 13 amino acids. CDR1 and CDR2 from the germline V gene are SNHLY and FYNNEI. This chain's CDR3 is CATSGQGFYEQYF. Here the CDR3 DNA reads TGTGCCACCTCAGGACAGGGATTCTACGAGCAGTACTTC.

The rearrangement links TRBV4-2 to TRBJ2-6; 9 bases map to TRBD2. The length of the CDR3 is 19 residues. Germline CDR1 LGHNA, CDR2 YNFKEQ. Unmatched junction bases numbered 12, after V lost 4 bases and J lost 2 bases. For the CDR3, the DNA is TGTGCCAGCAGCCCTCAGCTGGCGGGAGGGCCAACTGGGGCCAACGTCCTGACTTTC. It encodes CASSPQLAGGPTGANVLTF.

The chain has TRBV5-4 and TRBJ2-5; 12 bases fit TRBD2. Germline CDR1 and CDR2: SGHNT and YYREEE (reference sequence). This CDR3 is 17 amino acids long. V was pared by 6 bases and J by 7 bases, with 16 bases of the junction left unmatched. CDR3 sequence: CASTYARSGTSGRTQYF. CDR3 nucleotide sequence: TGTGCCAGCACGTATGCTCGTTCCGGGACTAGCGGGCGGACCCAGTACTTC.

The J gene is TRBJ2-5, the V gene TRBV30; D unclear. CDR1 and CDR2 (germline): GTSNPN, SVGIG (reference sequence). The CDR3 length is 12 residues. V was cut by 4 bases and J by 5 bases, with 11 bases left in between. The CDR3 DNA sequence: TGTGCCTGGAACCCCGGGTGGGAGACCCAGTACTTC. Encoded protein: CAWNPGWETQYF.

This chain connects TRBV27 to TRBJ2-6; 8 positions match TRBD1. Germline V gene lookup returns CDR1 MNHEY and CDR2 SMNVEV (reference sequence). The CDR3 length is 18 residues. Trimming at V came to 6 bases and at J to 0 bases, leaving 10 bases not matched to a gene. The CDR3 sequence is CASSGRTGRNSGANVLTF. The CDR3 nucleotides are TGTGCCAGCAGCGGTCGGACAGGGAGGAACTCTGGGGCCAACGTCCTGACTTTC.

The rearrangement uses TRBV10-3 and TRBJ2-7; D possibly corresponds to TRBD2 (6 bases). CDR1 is ENHRY and CDR2 is SYGVKD in the germline V gene. The CDR3 runs 13 residues. V shed 5 bases and J shed 2 bases, with 10 bases lying between them. The DNA of the CDR3 is TGTGCCATCAGTCCCGGGACTCCCTACGAGCAGTACTTC. It encodes CAISPGTPYEQYF.

This clone was observed a few times. This chain joins TRBV7-2 and TRBJ2-5, with D uncertain. The CDR3 is made up of 16 amino acids. CDR1 SGHTA and CDR2 FQGNSA come from the germline V gene. V shed 5 bases and J shed 2 bases, with 18 bases lying between them. The CDR3 is CASSRQASNLQETQYF. DNA for the CDR3: TGTGCCAGCAGCCGCCAGGCCAGCAACTTACAAGAGACCCAGTACTTC.

The rearrangement links TRBV27 to TRBJ2-2; no firm D call. Looked up from germline, CDR1 is MNHEY and CDR2 is SMNVEV (reference sequence). Trimming shortened V by 6 bases and J by 9 bases, and 20 bases separated the two germline ends. CDR3 length: 15 amino acids. DNA for the CDR3: TGTGCCAGCAGCCCCCGGGTTCCCACTTCCAGGGAGCTGTTTTTT. Translated: CASSPRVPTSRELFF.

This chain links TRBV11-3 with TRBJ2-1, with 8 bases lining up with TRBD2. In germline, CDR1 is SGHNT, CDR2 YENEEA. Unmatched junction bases numbered 7, after V lost 3 bases and J lost 3 bases. The CDR3 spans 16 residues. CDR3 in amino acids: CASSLKSGSFYNEQFF. CDR3 DNA: TGTGCCAGCAGCTTGAAGAGCGGGAGTTTCTACAATGAGCAGTTCTTC.

In its sample, this clone was seen a few times. The rearrangement links TRBV4-1 to TRBJ1-3, with TRBD1 matching 9 bases. The length of the CDR3 is 18 residues. The V gene's germline CDR1 is MGHRA and CDR2 YSYEKL. V trimming: 1 base; J trimming: 3 bases; junction bases outside the gene matches: 10. The DNA of the CDR3 is TGCGCCAGCAGCCAAGTCCCGGGACAGGGCGAATATGGAAACACCATATATTTT. Residues: CASSQVPGQGEYGNTIYF.

The rearrangement links TRBV7-2 to TRBJ2-1, with 8 bases lining up with TRBD2. The CDR3 spans 16 residues. Germline-derived CDR1 and CDR2 are SGHTA and FQGNSA. After removal of 6 bases from V and 0 bases from J, the junction contained 7 bases not matched to a gene. In DNA form, the CDR3 reads TGTGCCAGCAGAACGTCCGGGAGGGCCTCCTACAATGAGCAGTTCTTC. Translation gives CASRTSGRASYNEQFF. Using reference TRBV7-2 and TRBJ2-1 for the parts outside the CDR3, the full variable domain is GAGVSQSPSNKVTEKGKDVELRCDPISGHTALYWYRQSLGQGLEFLIYFQGNSAPDKSGLPSDRFSAERTGGSVSTLTIQRTQQEDSAVYLCASRTSGRASYNEQFFGPGTRLTVL.

This clone has just a few counts. This chain's CDR3 is CASSRSSTETQYF. Here the CDR3 DNA reads TGTGCCAGCAGCAGGTCTAGCACGGAGACCCAGTACTTC. The chain recombines TRBV7-2 with TRBJ2-5; D might be TRBD2 (5 bases). Germline CDR1 SGHTA, CDR2 FQGNSA. CDR3 length equals 13 residues. V was clipped by 5 bases and J by 5 bases, with 12 bases between them.

This clone was observed a handful of times. This rearrangement joins TRBV7-6 to TRBJ2-1; 9 bases line up with TRBD1. The V gene's germline CDR1 is SGHVS and CDR2 FNYEAQ. Trimming at V came to 4 bases and at J to 4 bases, leaving 5 bases not matched to a gene. The CDR3 extends over 15 amino acids. This CDR3 reads CASSSYDRGYNEQFF. The CDR3 nucleotides are TGTGCCAGCAGCTCATATGACAGGGGGTACAATGAGCAGTTCTTC.

This clone appeared a few times. V and J are TRBV10-3 and TRBJ2-7; D may match TRBD1 or TRBD2 (5 bases each). CDR1 and CDR2 from the germline V gene are ENHRY and SYGVKD. V lost 5 bases and J 0 bases, leaving 14 bases between the germline ends. The CDR3 has 15 amino acids. CDR3 residues: CAISQTGTASYEQYV. CDR3 nucleotides: TGTGCCATCAGTCAAACCGGGACGGCCTCCTACGAGCAGTACGTC.

The chain employs TRBV4-3 and TRBJ2-3; TRBD1 is a possible D gene (5 bases). From germline, CDR1 is LGHNA and CDR2 YSLEER. CDR3 length: 13 residues. V was trimmed by 3 bases and J by 3 bases, leaving 7 bases between them. CDR3 region: CASSHRETDTQYF. CDR3 in DNA: TGCGCCAGCAGCCACAGGGAAACAGATACGCAGTATTTT.

The rearrangement links TRBV12-5 to TRBJ2-5; D remains ambiguous. CDR3 length: 11 amino acids. CDR1 and CDR2 (germline): LGHNT, FRNRAP. The V and J ends lost 3 bases and 5 bases respectively, with 4 bases between them. The CDR3 region is CASGFQETQYF. CDR3 DNA sequence: TGTGCTAGTGGTTTCCAGGAGACCCAGTACTTC.

This chain connects TRBV2 to TRBJ2-2; D remains ambiguous. CDR1 is SNHLY and CDR2 is FYNNEI in the germline V gene. Deletions cut 8 bases from V and 6 bases from J, with 10 bases between. The CDR3 is made up of 12 amino acids. The chain's CDR3 is CASFKLSGELFF. CDR3 DNA: TGTGCCAGCTTCAAGTTATCCGGGGAGCTGTTTTTT.

The chain couples TRBV9 to TRBJ1-5; 8 bases are shared with TRBD1. V was pared by 4 bases and J by 2 bases, with 2 bases of the junction left unmatched. The CDR3 loop spans 14 amino acids. Germline values: CDR1 SGDLS, CDR2 YYNGEE. The CDR3 coding sequence is TGTGCCAGCAGCCAGGGACAGGGCAATCAGCCCCAGCATTTT. This gives the protein CASSQGQGNQPQHF.

As to this clone: This sample also contains other DNA sequences that code for the same CDR3. The CDR3 spells CASSYLDTQYF. The CDR3 coding sequence is TGTGCCAGCAGTTATCTAGATACGCAGTATTTT. The chain is built from TRBV6-5 and TRBJ2-3, with unresolved D. Trimming left V 3 bases short and J 5 bases short, with 3 bases between. CDR3 length: 11 residues. Looked up from germline, CDR1 is MNHEY and CDR2 is SVGAGI.

This clone appeared a few times. This rearrangement joins TRBV30 to TRBJ2-3; D is possibly TRBD1 (6 bases). Trimming pared 3 bases from V and 7 bases from J, leaving 11 bases between. Germline V gene data show CDR1 as GTSNPN and CDR2 as SVGIG (reference sequence). The CDR3 has 12 amino acids. The CDR3: CAWRPGVHTQYF. The CDR3 DNA reads TGTGCCTGGAGGCCAGGGGTGCATACGCAGTATTTT.

The V gene is TRBV9, the J gene TRBJ2-7; TRBD1 matches at 7 bases. The junction had 19 bases not matched to a gene; V was cut back by 3 bases and J by 7 bases. The CDR3 runs to 17 residues. Germline-derived CDR1 and CDR2 are SGDLS and YYNGEE. The CDR3 loop reads CASSAIPLDRCSGEQYF. The CDR3 DNA follows: TGTGCCAGCAGCGCCATACCATTGGACAGGTGTTCGGGAGAGCAGTACTTC.

The chain has TRBV5-4 and TRBJ2-7; 8 positions match TRBD1. J lost 5 bases, V lost 3 bases, and 7 bases had no gene match. Germline V gene data show CDR1 as SGHNT and CDR2 as YYREEE (reference sequence). This CDR3 comprises 14 residues. This chain's CDR3 is CASSSGQGKNEQYF. CDR3 coding DNA: TGTGCCAGCAGCTCCGGACAGGGAAAGAACGAGCAGTACTTC.

This clone came up once. This rearrangement joins TRBV4-3 to TRBJ2-3; D is uncertain. The germline gives CDR1 LGHNA, CDR2 YSLEER. The CDR3 is 14 amino acids. Trimming removed 4 bases from V and 4 bases from J, with 12 bases in between. The chain's CDR3 is CASSLEYGPDTQYF. CDR3 bases: TGCGCCAGCAGCCTGGAGTATGGTCCAGATACGCAGTATTTT.

This clone was detected ten times or more. The CDR3 is CAISEIYYEQYF. CDR3 DNA: TGTGCCATCAGTGAGATCTACTACGAGCAGTACTTC. The chain has TRBV10-3 and TRBJ2-7; D gene uncertain. The CDR3 covers 12 residues. The V gene lost 2 bases and the J gene lost 3 bases, with 5 bases spanning the gap. The germline CDR1 and CDR2 sequences are ENHRY and SYGVKD.

This clone came up a few times. This chain uses TRBV4-1 with TRBJ2-5; TRBD2 matches at 12 bases. CDR1 is MGHRA, CDR2 YSYEKL, per germline. The CDR3 is made up of 15 amino acids. Trimming removed 8 bases from V and 1 base from J; junction bases left unmatched: 5. CDR3 sequence: CASGGTSGPQETQYF. The CDR3 DNA is TGCGCCAGCGGGGGGACTAGCGGGCCCCAAGAGACCCAGTACTTC.

This clone came up a few times. The genes are TRBV25-1 and TRBJ2-5; 7 bases match TRBD2. Trimming at V came to 6 bases and at J to 9 bases, leaving 10 bases not matched to a gene. Germline CDR1 MGHDK, CDR2 SYGVNS. This CDR3 has 13 amino acids. As DNA, the CDR3 is TGTGCCAGCAGACAAAGCGGGGCCGGGGCCCAGTACTTC. Protein product: CASRQSGAGAQYF.

The chain has TRBV10-3 and TRBJ2-3; 13 bases are a match to TRBD2. V lost 6 bases, J lost 1 base, and 4 bases stayed unmatched. Per germline, CDR1 ENHRY and CDR2 SYGVKD. The CDR3 covers 16 residues. CDR3 protein: CAISGLAGVRTDTQYF. CDR3 nucleotides: TGTGCCATCAGCGGACTAGCGGGGGTGCGCACAGATACGCAGTATTTT.